This record looks at one T cell receptor (beta chain) sequence and its context. This record comes from a study of blood T cell repertoires in COVID-19. Study summary: There were acute and convalescent COVID-19 samples, and they came from the United States, Italy and Spain. PBMCs, B-cell-depleted T cells, or T cells provided the cDNA or gDNA that made up the material.

Sequencing used immunoSEQ multiplex PCR; TCRdb keeps in-frame clones, though not all of them. The sample has some 41,000 clones, approximately 82% seen once. CDR1 MGHRA and CDR2 YSYEKL come from the germline V gene. V shed 3 bases, J shed 4 bases, and the junction held 6 bases outside the gene matches. The length of the CDR3 is 15 residues. The clonotype was recovered from a woman aged 70 to 79 with acute or convalescent COVID-19. V usage is TRBV4-1 and J usage is TRBJ1-2; 9 nucleotides align to TRBD1. Sequencing input: peripheral blood. CDR3 nucleotide sequence: TGCGCCAGCAGCCATACACAGGGGGCGGGCTATGGCTACACCTTC. This encodes CASSHTQGAGYGYTF.